These 26 T cell receptor beta chains originate from one sample sequenced in a study of Graves' ophthalmopathy and Graves' hyperthyroidism. Amplified TCR beta CDR3 regions were obtained using RNA transcripts as template. In the first round, RT-PCR was carried out with HTBI primers, and a multiplex PCR formed the second round. In TCRdb, the multiplex PCR reads were re-called with MiXCR into one record per CDR3 protein. This sample yields about 390,000 distinct CDR3 sequences, of which about 15% are seen a single time; around 2.4% belongs to the top ten. Source material: peripheral blood. Receptor source: an adult woman with stable Graves' hyperthyroidism.

This clonotype has ten or more counts. The CDR3: CASRSPPRVTGELFF. CDR3 coding DNA: TGTGCCAGCAGGAGTCCTCCCAGGGTTACCGGGGAGCTGTTTTTT. The chain is built from TRBV2 and TRBJ2-2; D is perhaps TRBD1 (5 bases). V lost 6 bases and J 5 bases, leaving 16 bases between the germline ends. This CDR3 region has 15 residues. Germline V CDR1 and CDR2: SNHLY, FYNNEI.

This chain links TRBV5-1 with TRBJ2-7, with 8 bases matching TRBD2. Per the germline V gene, CDR1 is SGHRS and CDR2 is YFSETQ. The junction had 8 bases not matched to a gene; V was cut back by 0 bases and J by 6 bases. The CDR3 length is 15 residues. CDR3 sequence (DNA): TGCGCCAGCAGCTTGGTGGCCGGGACTAGTGGCGAGCAGTACTTC. It is translated as CASSLVAGTSGEQYF.

At least ten counts were recorded for this clonotype. The DNA for the CDR3 is TGTGCCAGCAGCGAGGGGATTCGTGAGACCCAGTACTTC. Its protein is CASSEGIRETQYF. V usage is TRBV28 and J usage is TRBJ2-5; perhaps D is TRBD1 or TRBD2 (5 bases each). Trimming removed 6 bases from V and 5 bases from J, with 13 bases in between. This CDR3 region has 13 residues. CDR1 MDHEN and CDR2 SYDVKM come from the germline V gene.

This clonotype has ten or more counts. The chain links TRBV20-1 to TRBJ2-4, with 7 bases that match TRBD2. There are 15 residues in the CDR3. Losses at the gene ends were 5 bases for V and 1 base for J; bases not matched to a gene: 8. Germline V gives CDR1 DFQATT, CDR2 SNEGSKA (reference sequence). The CDR3: CSADRAGRAKNIQYF. Here the CDR3 DNA reads TGCAGTGCTGACCGAGCGGGAAGGGCCAAAAACATTCAGTACTTC.

This clonotype showed up many times. The chain has TRBV12-5 and TRBJ2-7; tentative D call: TRBD2 (6 bases). The germline V and J ends were trimmed by 6 bases and 7 bases, with 19 bases remaining between them. The CDR3 is made up of 14 amino acids. Germline CDR1 LGHNT, CDR2 FRNRAP. CDR3 sequence reads: CASGRASPAGEQYF. The CDR3 bases are TGTGCTAGTGGGCGCGCCTCCCCCGCGGGGGAGCAGTACTTC.

The chain recombines TRBV20-1 with TRBJ1-2; TRBD1 is a possible D gene (5 bases). Trimming removed 6 bases at V and 6 bases at J, with 8 bases between. CDR1 and CDR2 from the germline V gene are DFQATT and SNEGSKA (reference sequence). The CDR3 is 10 amino acids. The CDR3 DNA is TGCAGTGCCGGGGACCATGGCTACACCTTC. It is translated as CSAGDHGYTF.

This clonotype was seen many times. This chain connects TRBV6-2 or TRBV6-3 to TRBJ2-7; 12 positions match TRBD2. This CDR3 spans 14 amino acids. Trimming cost V 6 bases and J 3 bases; bases outside gene matches: 3. Looked up from germline, CDR1 is MNHEY and CDR2 is SVGEGT. DNA for the CDR3: TGTGCCAGCAGGCCGACTAGCGGGAGCTACGAGCAGTACTTC. As protein: CASRPTSGSYEQYF.

This clonotype was counted many times. CDR3 nucleotides: TGCGCCAGCAGTCCCGGACGTATCACTGAAGCTTTCTTT. This codes for CASSPGRITEAFF. This chain uses TRBV10-2 with TRBJ1-1; the D is unclear. The CDR3 runs to 13 residues. V lost 5 bases to trimming and J lost 4 bases, with 11 bases between them. Per germline, CDR1 WSHSY and CDR2 SAAADI.

The table lists this clonotype with a few counts. The chain joins TRBV7-2 to TRBJ1-2; D not certain. From germline, CDR1 is SGHTA and CDR2 FQGNSA. With 6 bases removed from V and 7 bases from J, the gap between germline ends came to 15 bases. The CDR3 is 13 amino acids. CDR3 DNA sequence: TGTGCCAGCAGTTTCGAAACCCTGGGTGGCTACACCTTC. Translated: CASSFETLGGYTF.

In the case of this clonotype: The junction and the germline gene differ at one end; a read error may be behind it. The chain employs TRBV25-1 and TRBJ1-2; D is perhaps TRBD1 (6 bases). Germline CDR1 and CDR2: MGHDK and SYGVNS. CDR3 length: 17 residues. CDR3 DNA sequence: TGTGCCAGCAGCCCCTCAGGCCACCCGGTACAGGGCTATGGTTACACCTTC. Its protein product is CASSPSGHPVQGYGYTF.

This clonotype was seen ten or more times. This chain connects TRBV28 to TRBJ1-2, with a possible D match to TRBD1 (5 bases). This CDR3 has 14 amino acids. The germline gives CDR1 MDHEN, CDR2 SYDVKM. The germline V and J ends were trimmed by 5 bases and 4 bases, with 14 bases remaining between them. For the CDR3, the DNA is TGTGCCAGCAGTCCACACGGGGGAGGCTATGGCTACACCTTC. This encodes CASSPHGGGYGYTF.

The V gene is TRBV4-3, the J gene TRBJ1-6; 9 bases are shared with TRBD1. J gave up 7 bases and V 0 bases, and 1 base lay outside the gene matches. Germline values: CDR1 LGHNA, CDR2 YSLEER. This CDR3 spans 15 amino acids. The CDR3 loop is CASSQDTGGNSPLHF. CDR3 nucleotide sequence: TGCGCCAGCAGCCAAGATACAGGGGGCAATTCACCCCTCCACTTT.

This clonotype was recorded many times. The V and J genes are TRBV5-1 and TRBJ2-2; weak D call: TRBD1 (6 bases). The CDR3 runs to 14 residues. Trimming left V 5 bases short and J 4 bases short, with 12 bases between. Germline V gives CDR1 SGHRS, CDR2 YFSETQ. CDR3 DNA: TGCGCCAGCAGTCCCCGGACAGTCACCGGGGAGCTGTTTTTT. Amino acid sequence: CASSPRTVTGELFF. Together with reference TRBV5-1 and TRBJ2-2, the CDR3 gives the full variable domain: KAGVTQTPRYLIKTRGQQVTLSCSPISGHRSVSWYQQTPGQGLQFLFEYFSETQRNKGNFPGRFSGRQFSNSRSEMNVSTLELGDSALYLCASSPRTVTGELFFGEGSRLTVL.

As for this clonotype: The junction shows a germline mismatch at one end, possibly a read error. V gene TRBV7-2 combines with J gene TRBJ2-4; TRBD2 is a possible D gene (8 bases). The CDR3 has 16 residues. Germline-derived CDR1 and CDR2 are SGHTA and FQGNSA. CDR3 protein: CASSLRTGLAKNIKYF. In DNA form, the CDR3 reads TGTGCCAGCAGCTTGCGGACAGGACTAGCCAAAAACATTAAGTACTTC. Full variable domain (rest looked up from reference TRBV7-2 and TRBJ2-4): GAGVSQSPSNKVTEKGKDVELRCDPISGHTALYWYRQSLGQGLEFLIYFQGNSAPDKSGLPSDRFSAERTGGSVSTLTIQRTQQEDSAVYLCASSLRTGLAKNIKYFGAGTRLSVL.

This clonotype showed up many times. The chain employs TRBV7-2 and TRBJ1-2; D may be TRBD1 (5 bases). The V gene lost 6 bases and the J gene lost 3 bases, with 11 bases spanning the gap. This CDR3 is 13 amino acids long. The germline gives CDR1 SGHTA, CDR2 FQGNSA. Here the CDR3 DNA reads TGTGCCAGCAGTCATGACAGCGACTATGGCTACACCTTC. The encoded protein is CASSHDSDYGYTF.

The rearrangement joins TRBV7-2 to TRBJ2-7; D gene ambiguous. The CDR3 covers 14 residues. CDR1 is SGHTA and CDR2 is FQGNSA in the germline V gene. Deletions cut 5 bases from V and 7 bases from J, with 18 bases between. The CDR3 nucleotides are TGTGCCAGCAGCCAATCGCATTCTGGGTATGAGCAGTACTTC. Translating it yields CASSQSHSGYEQYF.

V usage is TRBV7-8 and J usage is TRBJ2-7, with TRBD2 identical over 14 bases. After removal of 5 bases from V and 1 base from J, the junction contained 10 bases not matched to a gene. CDR1 and CDR2 (germline): SGHVS, FQNEAQ. CDR3 length equals 18 residues. The CDR3 loop is CASSPAGLAGEVSYEQYF. CDR3 DNA sequence: TGTGCCAGCAGCCCGGCGGGACTAGCGGGAGAGGTTTCCTACGAGCAGTACTTC.

This clonotype was found many times. This rearrangement joins TRBV29-1 to TRBJ1-1, with TRBD1 as a possible D gene (6 bases). From germline, CDR1 is SQVTM and CDR2 ANQGSEA. The CDR3 sequence is 12 residues long. The CDR3 is CMIDRPNTEAFF. The CDR3 region has the DNA TGCATGATTGACAGGCCGAACACTGAAGCTTTCTTT. The whole variable domain, filled in from reference TRBV29-1 and TRBJ1-1, reads SAVISQKPSRDICQRGTSLTIQCQVDSQVTMMFWYRQQPGQSLTLIATANQGSEATYESGFVIDKFPISRPNLTFSTLTVSNMSPEDSSIYLCMIDRPNTEAFFGQGTRLTVV.

This clonotype was detected ten times or more. The chain uses TRBV2 and TRBJ1-1; maybe TRBD1 (5 bases). The germline V gene has CDR1 SNHLY and CDR2 FYNNEI. The CDR3 has 12 residues. The ends were cut back, 8 bases at V and 6 bases at J, with 13 bases in the middle. CDR3 in DNA: TGTGCCAGCGAAGGGGAGGGACCTGAAGCTTTCTTT. This gives the protein CASEGEGPEAFF.

In its sample, this clonotype was seen many times. The V and J genes are TRBV2 and TRBJ2-2; D is uncertain. Per germline, CDR1 SNHLY and CDR2 FYNNEI. V was pared by 11 bases and J by 0 bases, with 10 bases between. The CDR3 is 13 amino acids. Here the CDR3 DNA reads TGTGCCGGCCGGGCCCCGAACACCGGGGAGCTGTTTTTT. Translation: CAGRAPNTGELFF.

This clonotype appeared a single time. The rearrangement links TRBV19 to TRBJ2-7, with D possibly being TRBD1 (6 bases). The germline CDR1 and CDR2 sequences are LNHDA and SQIVND (reference sequence). V was cut by 5 bases and J by 1 base, with 15 bases left in between. The CDR3 covers 15 residues. Here the CDR3 reads CASSPTDSESYEQYF. The CDR3 DNA is TGTGCCAGTAGTCCTACGGACAGCGAGTCCTACGAGCAGTACTTC. Complete variable domain (other parts from reference TRBV19 and TRBJ2-7): DGGITQSPKYLFRKEGQNVTLSCEQNLNHDAMYWYRQDPGQGLRLIYYSQIVNDFQKGDIAEGYSVSREKKESFPLTVTSAQKNPTAFYLCASSPTDSESYEQYFGPGTRLTVT.

There are many counts of this clonotype. J is TRBJ2-2 and V is TRBV6-5; D not certain. Germline V CDR1 and CDR2: MNHEY, SVGAGI. Trimming stripped 4 bases from V and 5 bases from J, with 17 bases between. The CDR3 is 16 residues long. CDR3 in amino acids: CASSFAFPGVTGELFF. Here the CDR3 DNA reads TGTGCCAGCAGTTTTGCATTTCCAGGAGTTACCGGGGAGCTGTTTTTT.

A word on this clonotype: At one boundary the junction diverges from the germline segment, which might be a read error. This rearrangement joins TRBV20-1 to TRBJ2-2; 7 bases fit TRBD2. Germline V gene data show CDR1 as DFQATT and CDR2 as SNEGSKA (reference sequence). The CDR3 loop spans 13 amino acids. The CDR3: CSASGGSTGALFF. The CDR3 DNA is TGCAGTGCTTCGGGGGGTAGCACCGGGGCGCTGTTTTTT.

This clonotype was counted ten times or more. The chain combines TRBV6-2 or TRBV6-3 with TRBJ2-7; D is unclear. V lost 3 bases and J 7 bases, leaving 13 bases between the germline ends. There are 13 residues in the CDR3. Germline CDR1 reads MNHEY; CDR2 reads SVGEGT. The CDR3 loop reads CASSYTSLGEQYF. The CDR3 DNA follows: TGTGCCAGCAGTTATACGTCCTTAGGTGAGCAGTACTTC.

This clonotype was observed many times. The chain has TRBV4-2 and TRBJ2-7; 8 bases are a match to TRBD2. The ends lost 4 bases at V and 4 bases at J; junction bases unmatched: 12. Germline CDR1 and CDR2: LGHNA and YNFKEQ. This CDR3 has 16 amino acids. The CDR3 sequence: CASSPQSIAGLYEQYF. CDR3 DNA: TGTGCCAGCAGCCCCCAGTCCATAGCGGGACTGTACGAGCAGTACTTC.

The chain links TRBV20-1 to TRBJ1-6; D is perhaps TRBD1 (6 bases). The length of the CDR3 is 16 residues. Germline CDR1 DFQATT, CDR2 SNEGSKA (reference sequence). V lost 0 bases and J 3 bases, leaving 12 bases between the germline ends. The CDR3 nucleotides read TGCAGTGCTAGAGACGACAGGACATACTATAATTCACCCCTCCACTTT. Translating gives CSARDDRTYYNSPLHF.